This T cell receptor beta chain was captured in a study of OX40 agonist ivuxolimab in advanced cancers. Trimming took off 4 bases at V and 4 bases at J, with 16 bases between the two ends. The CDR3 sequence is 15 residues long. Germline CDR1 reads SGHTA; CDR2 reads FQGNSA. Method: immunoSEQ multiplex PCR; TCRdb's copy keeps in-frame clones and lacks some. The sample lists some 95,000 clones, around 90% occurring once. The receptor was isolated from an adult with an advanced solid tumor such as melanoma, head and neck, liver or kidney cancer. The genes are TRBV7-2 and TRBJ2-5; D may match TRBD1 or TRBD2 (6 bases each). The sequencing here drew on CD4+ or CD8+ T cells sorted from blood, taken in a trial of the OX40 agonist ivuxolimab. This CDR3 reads CASSSEGGRSETQYF. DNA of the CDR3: TGTGCCAGCAGCTCAGAGGGGGGAAGGTCAGAGACCCAGTACTTC.